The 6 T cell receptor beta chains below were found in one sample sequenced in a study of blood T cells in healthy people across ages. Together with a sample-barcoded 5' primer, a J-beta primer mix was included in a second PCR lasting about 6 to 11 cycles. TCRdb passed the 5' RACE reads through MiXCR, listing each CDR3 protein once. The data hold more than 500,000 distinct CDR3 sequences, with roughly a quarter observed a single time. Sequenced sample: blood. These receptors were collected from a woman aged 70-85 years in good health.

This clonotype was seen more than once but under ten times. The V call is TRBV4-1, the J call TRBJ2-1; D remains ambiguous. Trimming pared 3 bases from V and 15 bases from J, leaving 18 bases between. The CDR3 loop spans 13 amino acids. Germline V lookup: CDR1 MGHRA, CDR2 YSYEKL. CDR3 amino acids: CASSQGIGVVLFF. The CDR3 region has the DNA TGCGCCAGCAGCCAGGGTATAGGTGTGGTTCTGTTCTTC.

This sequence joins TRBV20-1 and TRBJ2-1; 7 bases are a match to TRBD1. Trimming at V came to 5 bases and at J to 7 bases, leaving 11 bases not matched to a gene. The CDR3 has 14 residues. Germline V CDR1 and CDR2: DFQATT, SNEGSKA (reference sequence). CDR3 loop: CSASTGSLQNEQFF. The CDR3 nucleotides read TGCAGTGCTTCGACAGGGTCCCTCCAGAATGAGCAGTTCTTC.

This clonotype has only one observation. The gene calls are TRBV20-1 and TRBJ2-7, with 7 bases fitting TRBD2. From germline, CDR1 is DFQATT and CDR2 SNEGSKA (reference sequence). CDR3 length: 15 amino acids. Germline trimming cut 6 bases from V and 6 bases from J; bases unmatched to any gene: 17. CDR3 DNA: TGCAGTGCCTCCAAAAAAGCACTAGCGTTTAGCGAGCAGTACTTC. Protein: CSASKKALAFSEQYF.

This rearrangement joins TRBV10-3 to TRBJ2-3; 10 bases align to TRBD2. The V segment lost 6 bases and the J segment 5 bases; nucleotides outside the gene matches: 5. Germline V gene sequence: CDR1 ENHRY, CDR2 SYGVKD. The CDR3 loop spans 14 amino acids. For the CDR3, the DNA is TGTGCCATCAGAAATGTAGCGGGGGGAGATACGCAGTATTTT. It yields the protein CAIRNVAGGDTQYF.

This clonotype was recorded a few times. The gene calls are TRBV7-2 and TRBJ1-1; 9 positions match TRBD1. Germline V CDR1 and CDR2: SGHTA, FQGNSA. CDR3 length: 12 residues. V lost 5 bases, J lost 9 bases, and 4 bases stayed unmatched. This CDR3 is CASSRGQGQAFF. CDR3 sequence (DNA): TGTGCCAGCAGCCGGGGACAGGGACAAGCTTTCTTT.

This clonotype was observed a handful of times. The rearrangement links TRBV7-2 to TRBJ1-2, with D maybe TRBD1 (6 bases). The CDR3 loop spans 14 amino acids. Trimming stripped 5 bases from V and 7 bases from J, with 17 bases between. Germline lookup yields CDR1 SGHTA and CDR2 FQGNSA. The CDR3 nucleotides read TGTGCCAGCAGCCCACAGGGTTTTCTTGGTGGCTACACCTTC. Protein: CASSPQGFLGGYTF.